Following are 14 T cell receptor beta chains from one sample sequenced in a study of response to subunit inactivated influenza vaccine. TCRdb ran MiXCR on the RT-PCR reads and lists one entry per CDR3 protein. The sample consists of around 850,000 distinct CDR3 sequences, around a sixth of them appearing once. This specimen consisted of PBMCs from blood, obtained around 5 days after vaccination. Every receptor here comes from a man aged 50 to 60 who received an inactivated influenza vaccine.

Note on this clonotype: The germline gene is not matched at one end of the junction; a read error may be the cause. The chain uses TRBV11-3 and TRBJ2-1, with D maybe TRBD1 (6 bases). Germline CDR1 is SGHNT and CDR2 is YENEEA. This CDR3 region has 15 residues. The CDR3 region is CTSSLEQGRYNEQFF. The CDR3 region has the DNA TGTACCAGCAGCTTAGAGCAGGGGCGGTACAATGAGCAGTTCTTC.

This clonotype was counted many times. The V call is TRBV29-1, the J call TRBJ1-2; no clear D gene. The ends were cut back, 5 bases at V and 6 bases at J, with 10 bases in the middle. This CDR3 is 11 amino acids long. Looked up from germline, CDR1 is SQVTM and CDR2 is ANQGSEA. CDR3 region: CSVRTENGYTF. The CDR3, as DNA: TGCAGCGTTCGTACAGAGAATGGCTACACCTTC. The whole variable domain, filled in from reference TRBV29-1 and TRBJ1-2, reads SAVISQKPSRDICQRGTSLTIQCQVDSQVTMMFWYRQQPGQSLTLIATANQGSEATYESGFVIDKFPISRPNLTFSTLTVSNMSPEDSSIYLCSVRTENGYTFGSGTRLTVV.

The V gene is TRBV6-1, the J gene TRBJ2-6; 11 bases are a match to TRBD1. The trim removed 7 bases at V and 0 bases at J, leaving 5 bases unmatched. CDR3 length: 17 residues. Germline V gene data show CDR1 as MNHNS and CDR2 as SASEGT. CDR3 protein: CASKAGTGGSGANVLTF. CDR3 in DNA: TGTGCCAGCAAAGCTGGGACAGGGGGCTCTGGGGCCAACGTCCTGACTTTC.

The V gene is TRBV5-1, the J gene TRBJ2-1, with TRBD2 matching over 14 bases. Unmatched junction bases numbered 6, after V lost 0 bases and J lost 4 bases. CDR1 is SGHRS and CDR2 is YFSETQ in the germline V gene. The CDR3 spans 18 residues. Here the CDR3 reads CASSLVGLAGGLYNEQFF. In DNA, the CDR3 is TGCGCCAGCAGCTTGGTAGGACTAGCGGGGGGATTATACAATGAGCAGTTCTTC.

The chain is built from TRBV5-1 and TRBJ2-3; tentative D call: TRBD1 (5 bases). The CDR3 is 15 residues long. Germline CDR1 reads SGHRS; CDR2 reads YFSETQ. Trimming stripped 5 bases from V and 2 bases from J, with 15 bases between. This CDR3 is CASSPGHWDTDTQYF. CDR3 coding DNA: TGCGCCAGCAGTCCCGGACATTGGGACACAGATACGCAGTATTTT.

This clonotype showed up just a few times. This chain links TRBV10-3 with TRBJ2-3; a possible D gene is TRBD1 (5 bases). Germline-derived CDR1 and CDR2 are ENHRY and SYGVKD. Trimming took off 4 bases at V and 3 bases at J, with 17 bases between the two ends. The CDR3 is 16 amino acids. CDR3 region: CAISGRQSLETDTQYF. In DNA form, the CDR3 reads TGTGCCATCAGTGGGAGACAGTCTCTGGAAACAGATACGCAGTATTTT.

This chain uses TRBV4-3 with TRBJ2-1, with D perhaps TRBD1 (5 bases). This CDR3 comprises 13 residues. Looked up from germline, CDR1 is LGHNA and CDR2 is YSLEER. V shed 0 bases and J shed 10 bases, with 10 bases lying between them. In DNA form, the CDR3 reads TGCGCCAGCAGCCAAGATAAGCAGGGAGAGCAGTTCTTC. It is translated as CASSQDKQGEQFF.

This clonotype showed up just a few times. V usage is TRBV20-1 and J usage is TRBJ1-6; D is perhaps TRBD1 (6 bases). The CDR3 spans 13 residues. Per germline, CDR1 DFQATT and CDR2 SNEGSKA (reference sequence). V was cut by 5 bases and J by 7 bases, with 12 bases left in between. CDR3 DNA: TGCAGTGCTGGGAAAACAGGGAATTCACCCCTCCACTTT. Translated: CSAGKTGNSPLHF.

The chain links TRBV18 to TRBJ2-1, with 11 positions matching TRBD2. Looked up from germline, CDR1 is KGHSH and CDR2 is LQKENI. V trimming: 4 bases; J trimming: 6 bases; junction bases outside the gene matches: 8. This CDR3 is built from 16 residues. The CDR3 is CASSQSLAGVGNEQFF. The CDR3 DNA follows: TGTGCCAGCTCACAATCACTAGCGGGAGTAGGCAATGAGCAGTTCTTC.

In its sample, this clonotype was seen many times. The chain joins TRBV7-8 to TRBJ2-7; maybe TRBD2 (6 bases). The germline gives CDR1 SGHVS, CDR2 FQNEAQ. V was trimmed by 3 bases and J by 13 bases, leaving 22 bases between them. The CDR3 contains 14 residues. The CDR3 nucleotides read TGTGCCAGCAGCTTGGGGGACTCCCTTTACGAGCGATACTTC. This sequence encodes CASSLGDSLYERYF.

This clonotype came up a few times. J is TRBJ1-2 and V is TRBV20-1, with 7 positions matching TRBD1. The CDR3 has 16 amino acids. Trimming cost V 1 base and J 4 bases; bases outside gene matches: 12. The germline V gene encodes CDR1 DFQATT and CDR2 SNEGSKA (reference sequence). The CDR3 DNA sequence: TGCAGTGCTAGAGCGAGCCGTAAGACAGGGCGCTATGGCTACACCTTC. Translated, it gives CSARASRKTGRYGYTF.

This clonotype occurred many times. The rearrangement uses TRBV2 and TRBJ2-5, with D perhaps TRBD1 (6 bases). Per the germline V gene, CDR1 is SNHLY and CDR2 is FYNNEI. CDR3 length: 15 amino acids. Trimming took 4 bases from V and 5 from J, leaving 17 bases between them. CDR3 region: CASSGRQVIWETQYF. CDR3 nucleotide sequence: TGTGCCAGCAGTGGGAGACAGGTTATCTGGGAGACCCAGTACTTC.

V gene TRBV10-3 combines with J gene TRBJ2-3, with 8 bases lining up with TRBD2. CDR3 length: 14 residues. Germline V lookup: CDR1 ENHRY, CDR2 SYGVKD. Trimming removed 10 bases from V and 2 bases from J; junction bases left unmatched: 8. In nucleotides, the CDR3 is TGTGCCACGAAGGTAGCGGGGAACACAGATACGCAGTATTTT. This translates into CATKVAGNTDTQYF.

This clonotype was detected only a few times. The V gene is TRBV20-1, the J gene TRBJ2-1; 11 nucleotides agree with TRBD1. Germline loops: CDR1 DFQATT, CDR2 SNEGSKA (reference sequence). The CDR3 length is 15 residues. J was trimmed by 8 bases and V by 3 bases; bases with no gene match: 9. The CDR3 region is CSARAGQGVVDEQFF. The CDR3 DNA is TGCAGTGCTAGGGCGGGACAGGGGGTTGTCGATGAGCAGTTCTTC.